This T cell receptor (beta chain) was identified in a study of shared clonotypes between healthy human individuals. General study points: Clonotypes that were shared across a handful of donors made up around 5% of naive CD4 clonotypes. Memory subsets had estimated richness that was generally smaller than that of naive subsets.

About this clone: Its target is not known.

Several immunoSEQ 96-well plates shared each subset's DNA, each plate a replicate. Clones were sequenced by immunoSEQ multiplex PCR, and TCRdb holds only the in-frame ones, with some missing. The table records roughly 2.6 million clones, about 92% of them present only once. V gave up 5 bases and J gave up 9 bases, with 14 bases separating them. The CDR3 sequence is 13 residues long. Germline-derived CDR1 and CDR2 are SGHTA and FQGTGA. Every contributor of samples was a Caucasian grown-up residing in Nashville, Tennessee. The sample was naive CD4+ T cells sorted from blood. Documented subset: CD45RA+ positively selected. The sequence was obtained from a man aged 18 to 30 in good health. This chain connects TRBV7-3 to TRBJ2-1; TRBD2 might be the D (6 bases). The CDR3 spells CASSPGLYREQFF. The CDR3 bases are TGTGCCAGCAGCCCGGGACTCTATCGTGAGCAGTTCTTC.